Below, 19 T cell receptor beta chains from the same sample are listed, as sequenced in a study of T cells after yellow fever vaccination. MiXCR, run by TCRdb on the 5' RACE reads, gives a single entry per CDR3 protein. The sample lists some 68,000 distinct CDR3 sequences, around 7% occurring once. This sample comprised CD8+ T cells sorted from PBMCs, obtained roughly 47 days after the first yellow fever vaccination. These receptors were taken from a man younger than 30 who received the YFV17D yellow fever vaccine.

In its sample, this clonotype was seen many times. This rearrangement joins TRBV29-1 to TRBJ1-1, with no clear D. This CDR3 has 11 residues. Per germline, CDR1 SQVTM and CDR2 ANQGSEA. The V end lost 4 bases, the J end lost 0 bases, and 3 bases lay between the germline ends. CDR3 amino acids: CSVGMNTEAFF. The CDR3 DNA reads TGCAGCGTTGGGATGAACACTGAAGCTTTCTTT.

In this sample, this clonotype turned up many times. The V and J genes are TRBV15 and TRBJ2-7, with TRBD1 matching 10 bases. Trimming at V came to 1 base and at J to 2 bases, leaving 5 bases not matched to a gene. Germline values: CDR1 LNHNV, CDR2 YYDKDF (reference sequence). This CDR3 is built from 16 residues. CDR3 sequence: CATSRGSGTGAYEQYF. Here the CDR3 DNA reads TGTGCCACCAGCAGAGGGTCCGGGACAGGGGCCTACGAGCAGTACTTC.

This clonotype was seen at least ten times. The chain joins TRBV24-1 to TRBJ2-5; 7 bases match TRBD2. Germline V gives CDR1 KGHDR, CDR2 SFDVKD. The CDR3 loop spans 14 amino acids. The V segment lost 3 bases and the J segment 2 bases; nucleotides outside the gene matches: 2. CDR3 sequence reads: CATSDLADQETQYF. The CDR3, as DNA: TGTGCCACCAGTGATCTAGCGGATCAAGAGACCCAGTACTTC.

This clonotype was recorded at least ten times. The chain couples TRBV4-3 to TRBJ2-1; D gene unclear. The CDR3 is 14 residues long. V was pared by 0 bases and J by 7 bases, with 10 bases between. Germline assignment: CDR1 LGHNA and CDR2 YSLEER. Here the CDR3 reads CASSQDGLGNEQFF. The CDR3, as DNA: TGCGCCAGCAGCCAAGATGGCCTCGGGAATGAGCAGTTCTTC.

In this sample, this clonotype turned up many times. The chain has TRBV4-1 and TRBJ1-4; D is uncertain. The V end lost 3 bases, the J end lost 0 bases, and 8 bases lay between the germline ends. From germline, CDR1 is MGHRA and CDR2 YSYEKL. CDR3 length equals 15 residues. The CDR3: CASSHDGTTNEKLFF. The CDR3 bases are TGCGCCAGCAGCCATGATGGGACAACTAATGAAAAACTGTTTTTT.

This clonotype was observed many times. The chain couples TRBV7-9 to TRBJ2-7; a possible D gene is TRBD1 (5 bases). This CDR3 has 14 amino acids. V dropped 1 base and J dropped 0 bases, with 7 bases sitting between them. Per germline, CDR1 SEHNR and CDR2 FQNEAQ (reference sequence). The CDR3 bases are TGTGCCAGCAGCTTAGGACAGCGCTCCTACGAGCAGTACGTC. This sequence encodes CASSLGQRSYEQYV.

This clonotype occurred many times. The J gene is TRBJ2-1, the V gene TRBV29-1; D possibly corresponds to TRBD1 (5 bases). The CDR3 runs to 14 residues. Trimming left V 3 bases short and J 2 bases short, with 11 bases between. CDR1 and CDR2 (germline): SQVTM, ANQGSEA. The CDR3: CSVDQGQTYNEQFF. CDR3 DNA: TGCAGCGTTGACCAAGGACAAACCTACAATGAGCAGTTCTTC.

The V and J genes are TRBV11-1 and TRBJ2-3; 15 bases fit TRBD2. This CDR3 spans 19 amino acids. The J segment lost 6 bases and the V segment lost 2 bases, leaving 12 bases of the junction unmatched. Germline CDR1 and CDR2: SGHAT and FQDESV (reference sequence). The CDR3 loop reads CASSLLGLAGGPAWDTQYF. CDR3 coding DNA: TGTGCCAGCAGCTTACTCGGACTAGCGGGGGGGCCAGCGTGGGATACGCAGTATTTT.

In this sample, this clonotype turned up many times. The chain carries TRBV6-2 or TRBV6-3 and TRBJ1-2; TRBD1 might be the D (6 bases). CDR3 length: 15 amino acids. V lost 6 bases and J 4 bases, leaving 18 bases between the germline ends. Germline values: CDR1 MNHEY, CDR2 SVGEGT. The CDR3 loop is CASSTDRPDSYGYTF. The CDR3, as DNA: TGTGCCAGCAGCACCGACAGGCCGGACTCCTATGGCTACACCTTC.

V gene TRBV4-3 combines with J gene TRBJ1-4; the D gene is possibly TRBD1 (6 bases). The V gene lost 4 bases and the J gene lost 1 base, with 13 bases spanning the gap. This CDR3 has 16 residues. CDR1 LGHNA and CDR2 YSLEER come from the germline V gene. CDR3 in amino acids: CASSPRIGGTNEKLFF. The CDR3 bases are TGCGCCAGCAGCCCAAGGATAGGGGGAACTAATGAAAAACTGTTTTTT.

This clonotype was seen at least ten times. The chain carries TRBV5-1 and TRBJ2-2; TRBD1 aligns across 8 bases. Germline assignment: CDR1 SGHRS and CDR2 YFSETQ. The V segment lost 9 bases and the J segment 6 bases; nucleotides outside the gene matches: 10. This CDR3 region has 14 residues. The CDR3 nucleotides read TGCGCCAATAGACAGGGGATATGGCCCGGGGAGCTGTTTTTT. As protein: CANRQGIWPGELFF.

This chain connects TRBV7-2 to TRBJ2-1; no clear D. This CDR3 comprises 15 residues. V shed 0 bases and J shed 9 bases, with 15 bases lying between them. Germline CDR1 is SGHTA and CDR2 is FQGNSA. The CDR3 spells CASSLAVDLRSEQFF. DNA of the CDR3: TGTGCCAGCAGCTTAGCCGTCGACTTGCGGAGTGAGCAGTTCTTC.

This clonotype was detected many times. The rearrangement uses TRBV20-1 and TRBJ2-5, with 11 bases aligning to TRBD2. V was clipped by 3 bases and J by 7 bases; unmatched bases: 10. Germline V gives CDR1 DFQATT, CDR2 SNEGSKA (reference sequence). This CDR3 is 15 amino acids long. CDR3 DNA: TGCAGTGCTAGCCCTTCTAGCGGGGGGCCATCGACCCAGTACTTC. Its protein is CSASPSSGGPSTQYF.

This clonotype appeared many times. The chain links TRBV2 to TRBJ2-1, with D uncertain. CDR3 length: 11 amino acids. Germline CDR1 and CDR2: SNHLY and FYNNEI. Trimming took off 9 bases at V and 0 bases at J, with 3 bases between the two ends. CDR3 region: CASYSYNEQFF. The CDR3 nucleotides read TGTGCCAGTTACTCCTACAATGAGCAGTTCTTC.

This chain links TRBV7-2 with TRBJ2-5; TRBD2 is a possible D gene (6 bases). V was trimmed by 1 base and J by 5 bases, leaving 11 bases between them. CDR1 SGHTA and CDR2 FQGNSA come from the germline V gene. CDR3 length: 14 residues. Here the CDR3 reads CASSLELAGETQYF. DNA of the CDR3: TGTGCCAGCAGCTTAGAACTAGCTGGCGAGACCCAGTACTTC.

The chain recombines TRBV24-1 with TRBJ2-1, with D perhaps being TRBD1 or TRBD2 (5 bases each). With 2 bases removed from V and 9 bases from J, the gap between germline ends came to 19 bases. CDR1 KGHDR and CDR2 SFDVKD come from the germline V gene. The CDR3 sequence is 16 residues long. As DNA, the CDR3 is TGTGCCACCAGTGATTGGGCCCGGGAAGGGACGGGTGAGCAGTTCTTC. Protein sequence: CATSDWAREGTGEQFF.

This clonotype was recorded many times. This chain uses TRBV12-3 or TRBV12-4 with TRBJ1-1; D unclear. The V end was cut by 6 bases, the J end by 2 bases, with 16 bases between. The CDR3 loop spans 15 amino acids. CDR3 coding DNA: TGTGCCAGCAGCTCTCCTCAAGGAGTCAACACTGAAGCTTTCTTT. This encodes CASSSPQGVNTEAFF.

This clonotype has a count of ten or more. The rearrangement links TRBV6-5 to TRBJ2-7; D may be TRBD1 or TRBD2 (6 bases each). The CDR3 runs to 16 residues. Germline V CDR1 and CDR2: MNHEY, SVGAGI. The V end was cut by 8 bases, the J end by 0 bases, with 20 bases between. The CDR3 nucleotides are TGTGCCAGCCCTTTCCCTCCCGGGGGCAGCTCCTACGAGCAGTACTTC. The encoded protein is CASPFPPGGSSYEQYF.

This clonotype occurred a few times. The V call is TRBV5-4, the J call TRBJ2-1; the D is unclear. There are 13 residues in the CDR3. The V gene's germline CDR1 is SGHNT and CDR2 YYREEE (reference sequence). Trimming took off 3 bases at V and 4 bases at J, with 8 bases between the two ends. This CDR3 is CASSSTEYNEQFF. The DNA for the CDR3 is TGTGCCAGCAGCTCAACAGAGTACAATGAGCAGTTCTTC.